These 28 T cell receptor beta chains originate from one sample sequenced in a study of T cells in Graves' hyperthyroidism and ophthalmopathy. Amplification of TCR beta CDR3 regions was performed using RNA transcripts as template. HTBI primers were used for first-round RT-PCR of the TCR CDR3. TCRdb reprocessed the multiplex PCR reads via MiXCR and lists one record per CDR3 protein. Here the sample spans 500,000 to 800,000 distinct CDR3 sequences, less than 45% being singletons. Specimen: peripheral blood or thyroid tissue (not recorded which). These receptors originate from an adult man with Graves' disease, either hyperthyroidism or ophthalmopathy (not recorded which).

This chain joins TRBV7-9 and TRBJ1-6; 7 bases map to TRBD1. Germline CDR1 is SEHNR and CDR2 is FQNEAQ (reference sequence). V lost 6 bases, J lost 9 bases, and 8 bases stayed unmatched. This CDR3 is built from 14 residues. The CDR3 DNA reads as TGTGCCAGCAGGTCGGAGGGGGACAGTTCACCCCTCCACTTT. Protein: CASRSEGDSSPLHF.

Comments on this clonotype: This could be a read error, since a much larger clone is one nucleotide away. V gene TRBV20-1 combines with J gene TRBJ1-4; D is perhaps TRBD1 (5 bases). This CDR3 has 14 amino acids. V was pared by 1 base and J by 7 bases, with 13 bases between. Germline loops: CDR1 DFQATT, CDR2 SNEGSKA (reference sequence). The CDR3 spells CSARVPRASEKLFF. In nucleotides, the CDR3 is TGCAGTGCTAGAGTTCCCAGGGCAAGTGAAAAACTGTTTTTT.

This sequence joins TRBV7-8 and TRBJ1-6; perhaps TRBD1 as D (6 bases). Germline lookup yields CDR1 SGHVS and CDR2 FQNEAQ. V was pared by 3 bases and J by 5 bases, with 8 bases between. The CDR3 is 14 amino acids. This chain's CDR3 is CASSFGGDNSPLHF. The CDR3 DNA sequence: TGTGCCAGCAGCTTTGGGGGCGATAATTCACCCCTCCACTTT.

The V gene is TRBV7-8, the J gene TRBJ1-4, with 7 bases that match TRBD1. The CDR3 has 14 residues. Germline V gene lookup returns CDR1 SGHVS and CDR2 FQNEAQ. Trimming cost V 10 bases and J 6 bases; bases outside gene matches: 11. The CDR3 reads CATHLDRLDEKLFF. The CDR3 DNA reads as TGTGCCACCCACCTGGACAGGCTCGATGAAAAACTGTTTTTT.

In its sample, this clonotype was seen once. The rearrangement links TRBV2 to TRBJ2-7; a weak D match, TRBD2 (6 bases). V lost 6 bases and J lost 0, with 21 bases in between. The CDR3 runs 17 residues. Germline lookup yields CDR1 SNHLY and CDR2 FYNNEI. In DNA form, the CDR3 reads TGTGCCAGCAGGGCGTTCTTCGGGGGTCTATCCTCCTACGAGCAGTACTTC. It codes for CASRAFFGGLSSYEQYF.

This chain joins TRBV9 and TRBJ1-2, with D maybe TRBD1 (5 bases). Germline CDR1 is SGDLS and CDR2 is YYNGEE. This CDR3 region has 17 residues. V dropped 4 bases and J dropped 2 bases, with 21 bases sitting between them. CDR3 amino acids: CASSQDMTDTLNYGYTF. The CDR3, as DNA: TGTGCCAGCAGCCAAGATATGACAGACACCTTGAACTATGGCTACACCTTC.

This clonotype has a count of ten or more. The chain links TRBV24-1 to TRBJ1-1, with TRBD1 as a possible D gene (5 bases). The CDR3 is made up of 12 amino acids. Trimming stripped 8 bases from V and 1 base from J, with 7 bases between. Germline V gene sequence: CDR1 KGHDR, CDR2 SFDVKD. The CDR3 DNA follows: TGTGCCACCAAGGGGCCGAACACTGAAGCTTTCTTT. Protein product: CATKGPNTEAFF.

Turning to this clonotype: A much larger clonotype is one base distant, so this may be a read error. The J gene is TRBJ2-7, the V gene TRBV2; 8 bases map to TRBD2. V was pared by 4 bases and J by 6 bases, with 8 bases of the junction left unmatched. Germline V gene sequence: CDR1 SNHLY, CDR2 FYNNEI. The CDR3 is made up of 14 amino acids. The CDR3 region has the DNA TGTGCCAGCAGTGGGAGCGGGGGTAGAGGCGAGCAGTACTTC. The encoded protein is CASSGSGGRGEQYF.

This chain connects TRBV6-5 to TRBJ2-7; 8 bases map to TRBD1. Germline V gene lookup returns CDR1 MNHEY and CDR2 SVGAGI. V shed 0 bases, J shed 4 bases, and the junction held 11 bases outside the gene matches. The CDR3 length is 17 residues. The CDR3 sequence: CASSYSHGQGKGYEQYF. The CDR3 DNA reads TGTGCCAGCAGTTACTCCCACGGACAGGGAAAAGGGTACGAGCAGTACTTC.

V usage is TRBV20-1 and J usage is TRBJ2-5; tentatively, D is TRBD1 (5 bases). Germline V CDR1 and CDR2: DFQATT, SNEGSKA (reference sequence). This CDR3 spans 13 amino acids. V was clipped by 1 base and J by 0 bases, with 6 bases between them. CDR3: CSARATDQETQYF. CDR3 sequence (DNA): TGCAGTGCTAGAGCGACAGACCAAGAGACCCAGTACTTC.

The chain is built from TRBV19 and TRBJ2-7, with D possibly being TRBD1 or TRBD2 (5 bases each). In germline, CDR1 is LNHDA, CDR2 SQIVND (reference sequence). The CDR3 totals 14 residues. Trimming left V 3 bases short and J 5 bases short, with 14 bases between. CDR3 DNA sequence: TGTGCCAGTAGTATCACGCCGGGACCCAACGAGCAGTACTTC. Protein: CASSITPGPNEQYF.

This clonotype was observed many times. In DNA, the CDR3 is TGTGCCAGCAGCCCCGGGACAGGGGGCGAGTCTTATGGCTACACCTTC. Protein sequence: CASSPGTGGESYGYTF. The chain employs TRBV7-6 and TRBJ1-2, with TRBD1 matching 12 bases. The CDR3 length is 16 residues. Germline CDR1 reads SGHVS; CDR2 reads FNYEAQ. J lost 5 bases, V lost 5 bases, and 9 bases had no gene match.

V gene TRBV7-9 combines with J gene TRBJ1-1; TRBD1 aligns across 10 bases. Trimming removed 3 bases from V and 2 bases from J; junction bases left unmatched: 3. The V gene's germline CDR1 is SEHNR and CDR2 FQNEAQ (reference sequence). The CDR3 loop spans 15 amino acids. The CDR3: CASSFRQGANTEAFF. The CDR3 nucleotides are TGTGCCAGCAGCTTCCGACAGGGGGCCAACACTGAAGCTTTCTTT.

Turning to this clonotype: Its ends do not fully match the called genes, so a read error is possible. The rearrangement joins TRBV6-1 to TRBJ1-1, with unresolved D. Looked up from germline, CDR1 is MNHNS and CDR2 is SASEGT. The CDR3 is 11 amino acids. The CDR3 DNA reads as TGTGCCATCAGTGAAGCAAATGAGGCTTTCTTT. It is translated as CAISEANEAFF.

This clonotype has just a few counts. This chain joins TRBV20-1 and TRBJ1-1, with D tentatively TRBD1 (5 bases). The CDR3 loop spans 13 amino acids. Trimming left V 1 base short and J 5 bases short, with 11 bases between. The germline gives CDR1 DFQATT, CDR2 SNEGSKA (reference sequence). This CDR3 is CSARGQRGTEAFF. CDR3 sequence (DNA): TGCAGTGCTAGAGGGCAACGGGGGACTGAAGCTTTCTTT.

This clonotype has a count of ten or more. The genes are TRBV7-8 and TRBJ2-5; 11 bases align to TRBD2. In germline, CDR1 is SGHVS, CDR2 FQNEAQ. This CDR3 contains 15 residues. V lost 5 bases to trimming and J lost 4 bases; unmatched junction nucleotides: 6. CDR3 bases: TGTGCCAGCAGCATAACCGGGACTAGCGGAGAGACCCAGTACTTC. Residues: CASSITGTSGETQYF.

This clonotype appeared once. The chain couples TRBV19 to TRBJ1-2, with D tentatively TRBD1 (6 bases). The CDR3 contains 17 residues. Germline V gives CDR1 LNHDA, CDR2 SQIVND (reference sequence). The V end lost 0 bases, the J end lost 0 bases, and 14 bases lay between the germline ends. The CDR3 DNA sequence: TGTGCCAGTAGTATAGATACAGGGATCATGGCTAACTATGGCTACACCTTC. Its protein is CASSIDTGIMANYGYTF. The whole variable domain, filled in from reference TRBV19 and TRBJ1-2, reads DGGITQSPKYLFRKEGQNVTLSCEQNLNHDAMYWYRQDPGQGLRLIYYSQIVNDFQKGDIAEGYSVSREKKESFPLTVTSAQKNPTAFYLCASSIDTGIMANYGYTFGSGTRLTVV.

This clonotype was detected a few times. V is TRBV20-1 and J is TRBJ1-4, with D uncertain. Trimming took 6 bases from V and 0 from J, leaving 11 bases between them. The CDR3 is 14 residues long. Germline loops: CDR1 DFQATT, CDR2 SNEGSKA (reference sequence). CDR3 bases: TGCAGTGCATTTTACGGGGCAACTAATGAAAAACTGTTTTTT. Amino acids: CSAFYGATNEKLFF.

A remark on this clonotype: The junction differs from germline at one of its ends, possibly a read error. The chain links TRBV24-1 to TRBJ1-5, with no clear D. Germline assignment: CDR1 KGHDR and CDR2 SFDVKD. This CDR3 is built from 10 residues. CDR3 sequence reads: CASSGNGEHF. Here the CDR3 DNA reads TGTGCCAGCAGTGGGAACGGCGAGCATTTT.

The V gene is TRBV9, the J gene TRBJ1-5, with D perhaps TRBD1 (5 bases). V shed 2 bases and J shed 6 bases, with 9 bases lying between them. In germline, CDR1 is SGDLS, CDR2 YYNGEE. This CDR3 spans 13 amino acids. The CDR3 coding sequence is TGTGCCAGCAGCGTGGGGGACTTTCAGCCCCAGCATTTT. Translation: CASSVGDFQPQHF.

Notes on this clonotype: This may stem from a read error, because a much larger clone lies one nucleotide away. The gene calls are TRBV7-8 and TRBJ1-1; D is unclear. Germline V gene lookup returns CDR1 SGHVS and CDR2 FQNEAQ. The CDR3 spans 12 residues. With 8 bases removed from V and 13 bases from J, the gap between germline ends came to 20 bases. As DNA, the CDR3 is TGTGCCAGCGCCGAAGTGAAAACAGTTGGTTTCTTT. Residues: CASAEVKTVGFF.

Of note for this clonotype: A much larger clone differs by one base, so this may be a read error. V and J are TRBV7-9 and TRBJ1-1, with D possibly matching TRBD1 (5 bases). CDR1 and CDR2 (germline): SEHNR, FQNEAQ (reference sequence). The CDR3 runs to 13 residues. Trimming took off 3 bases at V and 9 bases at J, with 14 bases between the two ends. CDR3 DNA: TGTGCCAGCAGCTTCGGAGGGGCAGACAAAGCTTTCTTT. Its protein is CASSFGGADKAFF.

This clonotype was counted many times. The chain couples TRBV10-2 to TRBJ1-5, with 7 bases fitting TRBD1. V was pared by 7 bases and J by 3 bases, with 3 bases of the junction left unmatched. The CDR3 runs 13 residues. CDR1 and CDR2 from the germline V gene are WSHSY and SAAADI. CDR3 nucleotides: TGCGCCAGCACTCAGGGGGTCAATCAGCCCCAGCATTTT. Its protein product is CASTQGVNQPQHF.

V usage is TRBV10-1 and J usage is TRBJ2-3; possible D gene TRBD2, 6 bases. Trimming took 4 bases from V and 9 from J, leaving 14 bases between them. Germline CDR1 reads WNHNN; CDR2 reads SYGVQD (reference sequence). CDR3 length equals 13 residues. The CDR3 DNA sequence: TGCGCCAGCAGTGGGGGACGTGCGGGGACGCAGTATTTT. Translation: CASSGGRAGTQYF.

The chain employs TRBV24-1 and TRBJ2-1, with 9 bases identical to TRBD2. J lost 12 bases, V lost 7 bases, and 6 bases had no gene match. Germline loops: CDR1 KGHDR, CDR2 SFDVKD. This CDR3 spans 12 amino acids. For the CDR3, the DNA is TGTGCCACCAGGGCGGGGGGGGGAACGCAGTTCTTC. It specifies CATRAGGGTQFF.

This clonotype was seen at least ten times. V and J are TRBV29-1 and TRBJ1-2; 8 positions agree with TRBD1. CDR1 and CDR2 (germline): SQVTM, ANQGSEA. This CDR3 has 13 amino acids. J lost 5 bases, V lost 5 bases, and 7 bases had no gene match. This CDR3 reads CSVSEDRVYGYTF. The CDR3 DNA reads TGCAGCGTTTCGGAGGACAGGGTGTATGGCTACACCTTC.

The chain is built from TRBV9 and TRBJ1-1, with TRBD1 identical over 8 bases. The CDR3 has 15 amino acids. V was clipped by 3 bases and J by 4 bases; unmatched bases: 8. Germline V lookup: CDR1 SGDLS, CDR2 YYNGEE. CDR3 in amino acids: CASSALSGGFTEAFF. As DNA, the CDR3 is TGTGCCAGCAGCGCCCTATCAGGGGGCTTCACTGAAGCTTTCTTT.

The chain has TRBV20-1 and TRBJ2-7; D possibly corresponds to TRBD1 (6 bases). Germline V lookup: CDR1 DFQATT, CDR2 SNEGSKA (reference sequence). CDR3 size: 15 residues. V lost 0 bases to trimming and J lost 1 base, with 13 bases between them. The CDR3 DNA is TGCAGTGCTAGAGATCCGAGACAGGCGTCCTACGAGCAGTACTTC. This gives the protein CSARDPRQASYEQYF.